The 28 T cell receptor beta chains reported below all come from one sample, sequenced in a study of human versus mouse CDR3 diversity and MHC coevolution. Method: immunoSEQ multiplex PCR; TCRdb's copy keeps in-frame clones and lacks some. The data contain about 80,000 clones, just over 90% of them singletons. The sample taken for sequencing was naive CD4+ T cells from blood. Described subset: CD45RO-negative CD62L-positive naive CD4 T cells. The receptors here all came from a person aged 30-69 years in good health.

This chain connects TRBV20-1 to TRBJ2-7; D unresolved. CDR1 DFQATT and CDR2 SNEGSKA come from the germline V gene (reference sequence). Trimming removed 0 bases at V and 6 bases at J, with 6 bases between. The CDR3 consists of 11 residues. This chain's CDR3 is CSAREAREQYF. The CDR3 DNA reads TGCAGTGCTAGAGAAGCCCGCGAGCAGTACTTC.

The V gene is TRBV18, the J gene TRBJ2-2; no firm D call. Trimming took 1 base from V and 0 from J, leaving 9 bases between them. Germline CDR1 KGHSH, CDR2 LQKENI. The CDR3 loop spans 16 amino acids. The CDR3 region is CASSPRQSANTGELFF. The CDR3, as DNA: TGTGCCAGCTCACCACGCCAGTCCGCGAACACCGGGGAGCTGTTTTTT. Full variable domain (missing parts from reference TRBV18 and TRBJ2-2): NAGVMQNPRHLVRRRGQEARLRCSPMKGHSHVYWYRQLPEEGLKFMVYLQKENIIDESGMPKERFSAEFPKEGPSILRIQQVVRGDSAAYFCASSPRQSANTGELFFGEGSRLTVL.

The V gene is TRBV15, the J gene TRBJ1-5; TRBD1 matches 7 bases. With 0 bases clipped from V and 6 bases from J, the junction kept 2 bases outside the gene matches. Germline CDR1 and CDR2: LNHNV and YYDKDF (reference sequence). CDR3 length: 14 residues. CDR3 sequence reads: CATSRDRGLQPQHF. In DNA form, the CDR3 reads TGTGCCACCAGCAGAGATAGGGGGCTTCAGCCCCAGCATTTT. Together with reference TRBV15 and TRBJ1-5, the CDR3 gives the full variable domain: DAMVIQNPRYQVTQFGKPVTLSCSQTLNHNVMYWYQQKSSQAPKLLFHYYDKDFNNEADTPDNFQSRRPNTSFCFLDIRSPGLGDTAMYLCATSRDRGLQPQHFGDGTRLSIL.

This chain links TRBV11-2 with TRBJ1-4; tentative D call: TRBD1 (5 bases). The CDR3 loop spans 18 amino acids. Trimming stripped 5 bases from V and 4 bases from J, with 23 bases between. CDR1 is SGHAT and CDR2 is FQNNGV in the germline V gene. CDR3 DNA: TGTGCCAGCAGCCCCCGGGGGACCAGCCGGGCGGGTAATGAAAAACTGTTTTTT. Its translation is CASSPRGTSRAGNEKLFF.

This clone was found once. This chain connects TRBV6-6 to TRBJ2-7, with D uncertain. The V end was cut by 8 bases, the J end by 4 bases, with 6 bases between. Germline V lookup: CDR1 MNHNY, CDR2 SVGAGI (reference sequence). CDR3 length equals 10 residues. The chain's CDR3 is CASRQYEQYF. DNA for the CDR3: TGTGCCAGCCGTCAGTACGAGCAGTACTTC.

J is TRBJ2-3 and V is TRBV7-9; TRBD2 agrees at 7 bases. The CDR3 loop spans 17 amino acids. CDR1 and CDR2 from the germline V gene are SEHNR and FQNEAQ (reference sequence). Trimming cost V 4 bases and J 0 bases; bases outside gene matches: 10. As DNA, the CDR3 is TGTGCCAGCAGCTACGGGGACTACCGCAAAAGCACAGATACGCAGTATTTT. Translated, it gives CASSYGDYRKSTDTQYF. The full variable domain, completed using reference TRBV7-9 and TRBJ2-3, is DTGVSQNPRHKITKRGQNVTFRCDPISEHNRLYWYRQTLGQGPEFLTYFQNEAQLEKSRLLSDRFSAERPKGSFSTLEIQRTEQGDSAMYLCASSYGDYRKSTDTQYFGPGTRLTVL.

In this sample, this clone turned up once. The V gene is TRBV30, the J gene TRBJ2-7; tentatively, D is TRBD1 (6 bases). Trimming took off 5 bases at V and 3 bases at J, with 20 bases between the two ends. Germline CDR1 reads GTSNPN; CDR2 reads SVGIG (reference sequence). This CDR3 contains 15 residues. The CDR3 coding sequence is TGTGCCTGGGGACTTGCCGGGACAAGAGACTACGAGCAGTACTTC. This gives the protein CAWGLAGTRDYEQYF.

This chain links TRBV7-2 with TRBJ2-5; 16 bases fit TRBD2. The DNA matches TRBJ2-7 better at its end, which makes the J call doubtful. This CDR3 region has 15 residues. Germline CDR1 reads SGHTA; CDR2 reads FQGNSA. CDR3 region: CASRGGLAGGDEQYF. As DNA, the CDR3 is TGTGCCAGCAGAGGGGGACTAGCGGGAGGGGACGAGCAGTACTTC.

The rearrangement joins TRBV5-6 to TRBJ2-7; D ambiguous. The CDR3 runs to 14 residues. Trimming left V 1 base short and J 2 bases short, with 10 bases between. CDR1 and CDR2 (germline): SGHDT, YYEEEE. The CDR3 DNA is TGTGCCAGCAGCTTGACGGTTCCACCCTACGAGCAGTACTTC. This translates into CASSLTVPPYEQYF.

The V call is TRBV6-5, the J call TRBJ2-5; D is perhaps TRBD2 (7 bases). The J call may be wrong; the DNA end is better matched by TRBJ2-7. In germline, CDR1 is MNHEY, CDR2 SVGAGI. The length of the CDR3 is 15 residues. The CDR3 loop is CASSQTGGGQYEQYF. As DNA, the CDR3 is TGTGCCAGCAGCCAGACTGGGGGGGGGCAGTACGAGCAGTACTTC.

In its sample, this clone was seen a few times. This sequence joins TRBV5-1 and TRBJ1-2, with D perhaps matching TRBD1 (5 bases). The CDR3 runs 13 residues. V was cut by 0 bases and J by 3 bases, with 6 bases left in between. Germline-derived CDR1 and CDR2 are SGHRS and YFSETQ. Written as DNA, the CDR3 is TGCGCCAGCAGCTTGGAAGGGGACTATGGCTACACCTTC. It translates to CASSLEGDYGYTF. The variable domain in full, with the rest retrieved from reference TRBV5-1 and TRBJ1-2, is KAGVTQTPRYLIKTRGQQVTLSCSPISGHRSVSWYQQTPGQGLQFLFEYFSETQRNKGNFPGRFSGRQFSNSRSEMNVSTLELGDSALYLCASSLEGDYGYTFGSGTRLTVV.

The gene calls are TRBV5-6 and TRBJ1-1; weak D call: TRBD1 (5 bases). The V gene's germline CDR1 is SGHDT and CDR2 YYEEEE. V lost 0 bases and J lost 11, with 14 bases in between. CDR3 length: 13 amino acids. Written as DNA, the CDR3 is TGTGCCAGCAGCTTGGCAGGGCCCGCGGGGGCTTTCTTT. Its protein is CASSLAGPAGAFF.

The CDR3 spells CASSPPSGSNEQFF. The CDR3 region has the DNA TGTGCCAGCTCACCCCCTAGCGGGAGCAATGAGCAGTTCTTC. The rearrangement links TRBV18 to TRBJ2-1; 10 bases line up with TRBD2. Germline V CDR1 and CDR2: KGHSH, LQKENI. CDR3 size: 14 residues. V lost 3 bases, J lost 6 bases, and 2 bases stayed unmatched.

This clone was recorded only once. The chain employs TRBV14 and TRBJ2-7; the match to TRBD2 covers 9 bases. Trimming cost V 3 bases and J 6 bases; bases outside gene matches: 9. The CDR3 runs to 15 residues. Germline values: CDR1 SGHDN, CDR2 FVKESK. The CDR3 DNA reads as TGTGCCAGCAGCCATCTCGGCGGGGGGGCGCGCGAGCAGTACTTC. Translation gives CASSHLGGGAREQYF.

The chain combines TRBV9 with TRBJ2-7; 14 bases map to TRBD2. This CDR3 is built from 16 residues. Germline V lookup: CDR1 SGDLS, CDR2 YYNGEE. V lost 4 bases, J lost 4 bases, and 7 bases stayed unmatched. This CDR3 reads CASSPRLAGGPYEQYF. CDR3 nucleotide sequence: TGTGCCAGCAGCCCCCGACTAGCGGGAGGGCCATACGAGCAGTACTTC.

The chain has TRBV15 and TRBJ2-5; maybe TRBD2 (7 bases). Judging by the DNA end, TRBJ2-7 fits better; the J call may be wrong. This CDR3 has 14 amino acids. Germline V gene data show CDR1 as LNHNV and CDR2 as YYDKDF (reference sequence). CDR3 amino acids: CATSREGAGDEQYF. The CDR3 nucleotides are TGTGCCACCAGCAGAGAGGGGGCGGGAGACGAGCAGTACTTC.

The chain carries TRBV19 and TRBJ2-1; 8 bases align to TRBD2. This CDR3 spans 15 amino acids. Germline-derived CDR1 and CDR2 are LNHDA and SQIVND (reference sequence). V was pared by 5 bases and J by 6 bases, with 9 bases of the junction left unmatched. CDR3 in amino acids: CASSLLGGAGNEQFF. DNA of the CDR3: TGTGCCAGTAGTCTCCTCGGGGGGGCCGGCAATGAGCAGTTCTTC.

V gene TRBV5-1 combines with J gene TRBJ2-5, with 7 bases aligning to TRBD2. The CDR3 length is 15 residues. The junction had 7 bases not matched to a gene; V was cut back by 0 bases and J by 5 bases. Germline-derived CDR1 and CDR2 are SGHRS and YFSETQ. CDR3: CASSLALAVGETQYF. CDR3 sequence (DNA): TGCGCCAGCAGCTTGGCCCTAGCGGTGGGGGAGACCCAGTACTTC. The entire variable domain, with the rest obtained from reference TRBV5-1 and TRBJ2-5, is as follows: KAGVTQTPRYLIKTRGQQVTLSCSPISGHRSVSWYQQTPGQGLQFLFEYFSETQRNKGNFPGRFSGRQFSNSRSEMNVSTLELGDSALYLCASSLALAVGETQYFGPGTRLLVL.

The CDR3: CASSQAGSEATF. The CDR3 nucleotides read TGCGCCAGCAGCCAAGCCGGGTCTGAAGCTACCTTC. The V call is TRBV4-3, the J call TRBJ1-2; no reliable D call. The CDR3 contains 12 residues. V lost 1 base, J lost 14 bases, and 14 bases lay in between. Per the germline V gene, CDR1 is LGHNA and CDR2 is YSLEER.

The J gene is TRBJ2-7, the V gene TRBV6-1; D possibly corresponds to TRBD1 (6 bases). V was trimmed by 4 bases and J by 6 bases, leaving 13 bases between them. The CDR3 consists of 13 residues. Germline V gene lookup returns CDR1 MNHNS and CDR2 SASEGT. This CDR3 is CASSVDRMGEQYF. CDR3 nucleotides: TGTGCCAGCAGTGTCGACAGGATGGGCGAGCAGTACTTC.

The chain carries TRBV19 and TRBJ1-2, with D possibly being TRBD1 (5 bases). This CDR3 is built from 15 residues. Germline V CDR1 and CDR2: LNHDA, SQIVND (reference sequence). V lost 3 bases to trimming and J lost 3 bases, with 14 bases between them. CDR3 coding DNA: TGTGCCAGTAGTATCGTCGCTGGAGGGGACTATGGCTACACCTTC. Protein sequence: CASSIVAGGDYGYTF.

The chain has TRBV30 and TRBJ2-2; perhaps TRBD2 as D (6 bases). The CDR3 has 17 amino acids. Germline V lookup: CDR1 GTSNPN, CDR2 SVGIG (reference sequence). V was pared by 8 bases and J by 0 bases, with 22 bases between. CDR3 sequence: CAGIRGLLAANTGELFF. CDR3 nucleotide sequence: TGTGCCGGCATTCGGGGACTCCTAGCCGCGAACACCGGGGAGCTGTTTTTT.

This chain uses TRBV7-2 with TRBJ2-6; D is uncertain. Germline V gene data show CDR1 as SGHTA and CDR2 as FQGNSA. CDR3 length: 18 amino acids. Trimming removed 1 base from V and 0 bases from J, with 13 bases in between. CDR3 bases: TGTGCCAGCAGCTTAGGCAGTCAGTTCCCCTCTGGGGCCAACGTCCTGACTTTC. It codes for CASSLGSQFPSGANVLTF.

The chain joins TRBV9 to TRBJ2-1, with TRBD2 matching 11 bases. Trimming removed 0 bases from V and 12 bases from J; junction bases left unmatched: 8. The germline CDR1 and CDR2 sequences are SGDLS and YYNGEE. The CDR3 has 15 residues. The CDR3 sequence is CASSVDLSGRARQFF. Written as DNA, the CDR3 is TGTGCCAGCAGCGTAGATCTTAGCGGGAGGGCCAGGCAGTTCTTC.

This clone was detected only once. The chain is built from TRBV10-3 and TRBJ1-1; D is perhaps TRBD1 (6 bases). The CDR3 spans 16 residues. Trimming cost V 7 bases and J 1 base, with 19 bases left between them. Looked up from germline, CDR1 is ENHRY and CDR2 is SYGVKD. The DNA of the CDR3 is TGTGCCATCAAGGACCCCCCGGGACACTCGAACACTGAAGCTTTCTTT. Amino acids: CAIKDPPGHSNTEAFF.

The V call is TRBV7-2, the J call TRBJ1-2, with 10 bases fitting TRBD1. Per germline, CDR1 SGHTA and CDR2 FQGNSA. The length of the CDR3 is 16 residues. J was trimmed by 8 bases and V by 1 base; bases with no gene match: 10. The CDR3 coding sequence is TGTGCCAGCAGCTTAGTACTCCGACAGGGGGCGAAAGGCTACACCTTC. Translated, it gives CASSLVLRQGAKGYTF. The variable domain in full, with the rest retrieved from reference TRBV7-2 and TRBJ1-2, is GAGVSQSPSNKVTEKGKDVELRCDPISGHTALYWYRQSLGQGLEFLIYFQGNSAPDKSGLPSDRFSAERTGGSVSTLTIQRTQQEDSAVYLCASSLVLRQGAKGYTFGSGTRLTVV.

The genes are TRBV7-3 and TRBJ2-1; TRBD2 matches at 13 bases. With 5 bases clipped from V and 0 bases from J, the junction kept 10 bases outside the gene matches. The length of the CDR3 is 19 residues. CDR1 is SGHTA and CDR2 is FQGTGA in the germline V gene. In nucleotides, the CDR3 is TGTGCCAGCAGCCTCCCCGGGACTAGCGGGACCAGCTCCTACAATGAGCAGTTCTTC. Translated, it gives CASSLPGTSGTSSYNEQFF.

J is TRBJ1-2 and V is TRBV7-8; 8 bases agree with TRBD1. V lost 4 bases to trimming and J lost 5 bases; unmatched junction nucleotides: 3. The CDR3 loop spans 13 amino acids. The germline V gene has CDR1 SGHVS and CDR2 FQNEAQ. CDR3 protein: CASSSDREYGYTF. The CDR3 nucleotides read TGTGCCAGCAGCTCGGACAGGGAATATGGCTACACCTTC.